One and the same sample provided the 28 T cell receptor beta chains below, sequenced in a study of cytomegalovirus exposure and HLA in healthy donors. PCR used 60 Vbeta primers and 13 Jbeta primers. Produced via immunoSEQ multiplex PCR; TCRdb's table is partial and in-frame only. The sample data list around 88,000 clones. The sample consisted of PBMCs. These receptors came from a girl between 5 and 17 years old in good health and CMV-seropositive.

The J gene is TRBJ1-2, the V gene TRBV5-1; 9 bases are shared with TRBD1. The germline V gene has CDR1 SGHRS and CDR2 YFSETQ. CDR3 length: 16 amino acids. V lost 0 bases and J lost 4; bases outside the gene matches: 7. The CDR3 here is CASSLEGTGLGYGYTF. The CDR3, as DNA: TGCGCCAGCAGCTTGGAAGGGACAGGGCTCGGCTATGGCTACACCTTC.

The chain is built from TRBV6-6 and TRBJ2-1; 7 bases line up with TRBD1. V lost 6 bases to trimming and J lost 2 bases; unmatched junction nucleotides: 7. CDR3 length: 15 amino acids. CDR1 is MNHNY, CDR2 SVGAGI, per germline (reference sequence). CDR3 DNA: TGTGCCAGCAGAACCGACAGGGATCCCTACAATGAGCAGTTCTTC. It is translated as CASRTDRDPYNEQFF.

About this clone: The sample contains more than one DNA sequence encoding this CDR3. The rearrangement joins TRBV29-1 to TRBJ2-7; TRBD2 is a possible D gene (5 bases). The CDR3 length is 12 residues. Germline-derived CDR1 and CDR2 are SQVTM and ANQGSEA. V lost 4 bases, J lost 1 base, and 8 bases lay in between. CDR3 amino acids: CSVGTGSYEQYF. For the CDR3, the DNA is TGCAGCGTTGGGACGGGGTCCTACGAGCAGTACTTC.

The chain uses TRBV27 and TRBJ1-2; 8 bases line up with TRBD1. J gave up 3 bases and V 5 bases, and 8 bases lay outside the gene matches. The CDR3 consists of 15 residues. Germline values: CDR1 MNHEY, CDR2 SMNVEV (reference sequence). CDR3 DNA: TGTGCCAGCAGTCCCAGACAGGGGATACACTATGGCTACACCTTC. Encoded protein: CASSPRQGIHYGYTF.

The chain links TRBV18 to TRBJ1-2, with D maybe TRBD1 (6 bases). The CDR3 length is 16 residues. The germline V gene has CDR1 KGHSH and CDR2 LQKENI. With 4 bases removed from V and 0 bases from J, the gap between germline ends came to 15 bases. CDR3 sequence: CASSQASTGANYGYTF. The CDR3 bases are TGTGCCAGCTCACAGGCTTCGACAGGAGCTAACTATGGCTACACCTTC.

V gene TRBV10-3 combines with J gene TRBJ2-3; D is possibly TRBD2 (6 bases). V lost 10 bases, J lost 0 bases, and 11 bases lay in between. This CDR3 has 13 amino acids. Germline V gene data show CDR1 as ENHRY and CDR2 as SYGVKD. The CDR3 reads CATGDSSTDTQYF. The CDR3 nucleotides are TGTGCCACGGGGGACTCTAGCACAGATACGCAGTATTTT.

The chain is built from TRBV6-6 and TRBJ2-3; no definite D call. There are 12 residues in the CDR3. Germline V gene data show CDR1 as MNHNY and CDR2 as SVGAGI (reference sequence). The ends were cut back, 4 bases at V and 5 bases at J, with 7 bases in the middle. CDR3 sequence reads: CASSSAGDTQYF. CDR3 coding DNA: TGTGCCAGCAGTTCCGCCGGAGATACGCAGTATTTT.

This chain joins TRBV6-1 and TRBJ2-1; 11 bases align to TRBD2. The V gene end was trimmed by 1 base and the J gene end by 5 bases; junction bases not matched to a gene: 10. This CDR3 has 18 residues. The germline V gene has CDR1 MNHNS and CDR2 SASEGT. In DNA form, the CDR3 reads TGTGCCAGCAGTGAAGTGACACTAGCGGGGGACAAGAACAATGAGCAGTTCTTC. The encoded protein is CASSEVTLAGDKNNEQFF.

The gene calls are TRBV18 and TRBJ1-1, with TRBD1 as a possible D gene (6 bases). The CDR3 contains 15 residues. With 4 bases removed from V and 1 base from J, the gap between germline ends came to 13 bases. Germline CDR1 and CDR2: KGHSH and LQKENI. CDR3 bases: TGTGCCAGCTCACTTTTGCAAGGGGGGAACACTGAAGCTTTCTTT. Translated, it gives CASSLLQGGNTEAFF.

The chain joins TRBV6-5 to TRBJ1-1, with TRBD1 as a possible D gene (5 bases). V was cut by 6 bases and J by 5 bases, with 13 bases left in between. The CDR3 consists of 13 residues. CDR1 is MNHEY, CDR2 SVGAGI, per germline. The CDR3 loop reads CASRPEGRTEAFF. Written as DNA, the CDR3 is TGTGCCAGCAGGCCCGAGGGGAGGACTGAAGCTTTCTTT.

The DNA of the CDR3 is TGTGCCAGCAGCTTGACAGGGAGCTCCTACAATGAGCAGTTCTTC. Translated, it gives CASSLTGSSYNEQFF. The chain links TRBV5-6 to TRBJ2-1, with D perhaps TRBD1 (6 bases). Germline V gene sequence: CDR1 SGHDT, CDR2 YYEEEE. V was pared by 1 base and J by 0 bases, with 8 bases between. This CDR3 region has 15 residues.

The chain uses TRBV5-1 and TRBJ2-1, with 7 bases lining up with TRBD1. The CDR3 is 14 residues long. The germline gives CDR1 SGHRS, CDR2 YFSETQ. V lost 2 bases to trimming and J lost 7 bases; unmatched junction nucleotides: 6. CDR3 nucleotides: TGCGCCAGCAGCTTTGACAGGGTGAGGAATGAGCAGTTCTTC. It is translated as CASSFDRVRNEQFF.

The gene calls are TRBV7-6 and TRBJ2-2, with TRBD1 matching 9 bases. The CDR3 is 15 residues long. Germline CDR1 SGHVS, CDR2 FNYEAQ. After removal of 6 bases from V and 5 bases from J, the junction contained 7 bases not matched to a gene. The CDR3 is CASSTQGARTGELFF. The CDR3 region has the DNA TGTGCCAGCAGTACACAGGGGGCGAGAACCGGGGAGCTGTTTTTT.

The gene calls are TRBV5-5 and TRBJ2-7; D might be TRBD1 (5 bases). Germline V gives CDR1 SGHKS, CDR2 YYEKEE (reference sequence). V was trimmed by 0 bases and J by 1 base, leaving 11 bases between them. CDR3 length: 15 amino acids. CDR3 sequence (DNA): TGTGCCAGCAGCTTGGTCTTGGACAAGTCCTACGAGCAGTACGTC. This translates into CASSLVLDKSYEQYV.

CDR3 DNA sequence: TGTGCCAGCAGCAGACCTCGGGGGGGACGTCAAGAGACCCAGTACTTC. Protein product: CASSRPRGGRQETQYF. The chain links TRBV5-6 to TRBJ2-5; 8 bases align to TRBD2. Per the germline V gene, CDR1 is SGHDT and CDR2 is YYEEEE. J was trimmed by 2 bases and V by 4 bases; bases with no gene match: 10. The CDR3 has 16 residues.

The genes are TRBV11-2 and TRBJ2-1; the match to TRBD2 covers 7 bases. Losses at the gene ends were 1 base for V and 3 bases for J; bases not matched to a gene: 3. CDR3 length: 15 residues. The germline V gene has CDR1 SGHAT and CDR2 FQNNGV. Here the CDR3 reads CASSLGGGFYNEQFF. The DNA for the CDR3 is TGTGCCAGCAGCTTAGGGGGGGGGTTCTACAATGAGCAGTTCTTC.

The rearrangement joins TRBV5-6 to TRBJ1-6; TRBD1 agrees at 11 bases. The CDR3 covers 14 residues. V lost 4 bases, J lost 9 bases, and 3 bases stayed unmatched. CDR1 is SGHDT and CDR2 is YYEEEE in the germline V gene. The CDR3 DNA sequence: TGTGCCAGCAGCCGAGGGACAGGGGGTTCACCCCTCCACTTT. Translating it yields CASSRGTGGSPLHF. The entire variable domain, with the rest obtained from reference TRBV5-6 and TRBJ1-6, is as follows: DAGVTQSPTHLIKTRGQQVTLRCSPKSGHDTVSWYQQALGQGPQFIFQYYEEEERQRGNFPDRFSGHQFPNYSSELNVNALLLGDSALYLCASSRGTGGSPLHFGNGTRLTVT.

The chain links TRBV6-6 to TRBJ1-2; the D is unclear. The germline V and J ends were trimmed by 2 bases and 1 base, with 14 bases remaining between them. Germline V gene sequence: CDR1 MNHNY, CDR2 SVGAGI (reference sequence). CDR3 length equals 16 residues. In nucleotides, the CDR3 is TGTGCCAGCAGTTACAACCGAGCCTCATTTAACTATGGCTACACCTTC. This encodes CASSYNRASFNYGYTF.

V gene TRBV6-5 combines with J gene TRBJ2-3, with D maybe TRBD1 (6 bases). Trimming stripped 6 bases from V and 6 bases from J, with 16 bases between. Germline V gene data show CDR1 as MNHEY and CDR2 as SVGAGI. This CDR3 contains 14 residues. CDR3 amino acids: CASSPLQGRDTQYF. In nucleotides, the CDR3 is TGTGCCAGCAGCCCTCTCCAGGGGCGGGATACGCAGTATTTT.

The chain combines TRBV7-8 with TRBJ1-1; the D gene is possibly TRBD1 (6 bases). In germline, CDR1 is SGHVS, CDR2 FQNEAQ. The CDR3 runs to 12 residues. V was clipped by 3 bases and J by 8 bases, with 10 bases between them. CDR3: CASSFNRAEAFF. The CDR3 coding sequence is TGTGCCAGCAGCTTTAACAGGGCCGAAGCTTTCTTT.

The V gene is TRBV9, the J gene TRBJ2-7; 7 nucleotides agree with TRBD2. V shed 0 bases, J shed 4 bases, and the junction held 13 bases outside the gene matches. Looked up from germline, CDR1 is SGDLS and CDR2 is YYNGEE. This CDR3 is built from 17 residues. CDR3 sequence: CASSVGGGVGGSYEQYF. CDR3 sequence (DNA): TGTGCCAGCAGCGTAGGGGGTGGAGTGGGGGGGTCGTACGAGCAGTACTTC.

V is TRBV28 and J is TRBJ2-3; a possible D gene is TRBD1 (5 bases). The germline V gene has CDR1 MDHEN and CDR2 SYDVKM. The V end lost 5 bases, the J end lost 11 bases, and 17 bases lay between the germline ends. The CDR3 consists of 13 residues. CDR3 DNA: TGTGCCAGCAGTGAGGACCCCAGGACACAGCAGTATTTT. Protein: CASSEDPRTQQYF.

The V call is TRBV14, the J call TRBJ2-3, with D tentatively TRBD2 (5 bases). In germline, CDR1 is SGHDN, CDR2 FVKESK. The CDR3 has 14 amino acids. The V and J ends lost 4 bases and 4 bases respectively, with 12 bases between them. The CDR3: CASSPRGSPDTQYF. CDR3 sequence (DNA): TGTGCCAGCAGCCCCCGGGGTAGCCCAGATACGCAGTATTTT.

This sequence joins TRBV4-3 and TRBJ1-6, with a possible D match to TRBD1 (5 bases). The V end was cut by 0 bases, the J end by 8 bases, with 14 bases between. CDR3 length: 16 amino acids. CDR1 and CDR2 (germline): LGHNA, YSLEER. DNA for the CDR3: TGCGCCAGCAGCCAAGATTCAGAAGGGGTCCATTCACCCCTCCACTTT. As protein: CASSQDSEGVHSPLHF.

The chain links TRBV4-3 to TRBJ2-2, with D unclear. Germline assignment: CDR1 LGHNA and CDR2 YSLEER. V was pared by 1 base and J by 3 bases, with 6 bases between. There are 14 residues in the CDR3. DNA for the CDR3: TGCGCCAGCAGCCAAGTTTTCGACACCGGGGAGCTGTTTTTT. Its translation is CASSQVFDTGELFF.

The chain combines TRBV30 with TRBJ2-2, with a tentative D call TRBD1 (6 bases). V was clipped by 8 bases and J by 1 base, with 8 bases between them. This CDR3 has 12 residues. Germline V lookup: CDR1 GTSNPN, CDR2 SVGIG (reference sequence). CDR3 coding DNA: TGTGCCCAACAGGGGAACACCGGGGAGCTGTTTTTT. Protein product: CAQQGNTGELFF.

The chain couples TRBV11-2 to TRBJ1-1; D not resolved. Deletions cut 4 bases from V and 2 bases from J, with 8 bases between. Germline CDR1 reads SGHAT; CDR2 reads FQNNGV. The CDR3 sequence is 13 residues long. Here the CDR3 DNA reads TGTGCCAGCAGCTCACAGACAAACACTGAAGCTTTCTTT. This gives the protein CASSSQTNTEAFF.

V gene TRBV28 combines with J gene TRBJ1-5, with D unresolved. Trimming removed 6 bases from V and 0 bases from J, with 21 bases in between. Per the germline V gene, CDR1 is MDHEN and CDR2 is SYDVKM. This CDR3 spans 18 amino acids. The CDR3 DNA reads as TGTGCCAGCAGGTTTAGCCGGTGGGGAGTAGGTAGCAATCAGCCCCAGCATTTT. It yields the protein CASRFSRWGVGSNQPQHF.